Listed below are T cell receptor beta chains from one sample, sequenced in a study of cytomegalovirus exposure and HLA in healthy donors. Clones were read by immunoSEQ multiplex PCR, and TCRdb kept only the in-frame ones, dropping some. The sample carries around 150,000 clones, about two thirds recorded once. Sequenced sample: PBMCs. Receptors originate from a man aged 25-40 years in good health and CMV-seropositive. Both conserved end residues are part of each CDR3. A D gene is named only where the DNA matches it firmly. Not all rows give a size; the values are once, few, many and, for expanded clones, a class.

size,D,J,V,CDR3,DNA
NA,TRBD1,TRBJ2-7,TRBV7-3,CASSLTSLGQEAREQYF,TGTGCCAGCAGCTTAACTTCTTTAGGACAGGAGGCTCGGGAGCAGTACTTC
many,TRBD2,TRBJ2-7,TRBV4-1,CASSQLSGRDYEQYF,TGCGCCAGCAGCCAACTTAGCGGGAGGGACTACGAGCAGTACTTC
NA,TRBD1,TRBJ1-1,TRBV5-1,CASGSIDRDTEAFF,TGCGCCAGCGGCTCAATCGACAGGGACACTGAAGCTTTCTTT
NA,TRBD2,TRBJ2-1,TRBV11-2,CASSNELAGEHNEQFF,TGTGCCAGCAGCAACGAACTAGCGGGGGAACACAATGAGCAGTTCTTC
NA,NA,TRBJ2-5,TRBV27,CASSPSLQETQYF,TGTGCCAGCAGTCCTTCCTTACAAGAGACCCAGTACTTC
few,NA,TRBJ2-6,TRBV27,CASSPGIGHGAGANVLTF,TGTGCCAGCAGTCCCGGAATTGGGCATGGGGCCGGGGCCAACGTCCTGACTTTC
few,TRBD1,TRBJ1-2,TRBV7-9,CASSLPGQGYGYTF,TGTGCCAGCAGCTTACCCGGACAGGGGTATGGCTACACCTTC
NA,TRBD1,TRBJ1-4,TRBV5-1,CASSSGGYEKLFF,TGCGCCAGCAGCTCAGGGGGTTATGAAAAACTGTTTTTT
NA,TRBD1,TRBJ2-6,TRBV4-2,CASSPKDRTGSSGANVLTF,TGTGCCAGCAGCCCAAAGGACAGGACCGGTAGCTCTGGGGCCAACGTCCTGACTTTC
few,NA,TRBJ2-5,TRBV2,CASSEAEETQYF,TGTGCCAGCAGTGAAGCCGAAGAGACCCAGTACTTC
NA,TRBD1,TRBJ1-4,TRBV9,CASSAATGKNEKLFF,TGTGCCAGCAGCGCAGCGACAGGGAAAAATGAAAAACTGTTTTTT
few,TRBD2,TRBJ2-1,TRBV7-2,CASSLASGGYNEQFF,TGTGCCAGCAGCTTAGCTAGCGGGGGTTACAATGAGCAGTTCTTC
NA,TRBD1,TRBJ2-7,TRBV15,CATSKPGQGYEQYF,TGTGCCACCAGCAAACCGGGACAGGGCTACGAGCAGTACTTC
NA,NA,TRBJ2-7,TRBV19,CASGQGLSYEQYF,TGTGCCAGTGGGCAGGGGCTTTCCTACGAGCAGTACTTC
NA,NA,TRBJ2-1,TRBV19,CASSQGLPPNEQFF,TGTGCCAGTAGTCAGGGACTGCCGCCCAATGAGCAGTTCTTC
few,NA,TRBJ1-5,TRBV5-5,CASSLDLLGQPQHF,TGTGCCAGCAGCCTGGACCTGCTAGGTCAGCCCCAGCATTTT
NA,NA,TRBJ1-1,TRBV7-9,CASSSMNTEAFF,TGTGCCAGCAGCTCAATGAACACTGAAGCTTTCTTT
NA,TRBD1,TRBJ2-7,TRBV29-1,CSVEDRDYEQYF,TGCAGCGTTGAGGACAGGGACTACGAGCAGTACTTC
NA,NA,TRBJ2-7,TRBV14,CASSGSYEQYF,TGTGCCAGCAGCGGCAGCTACGAGCAGTACTTC
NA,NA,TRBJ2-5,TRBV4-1,CASSQAPRETQYF,TGCGCCAGCAGCCAAGCGCCTCGGGAGACCCAGTACTTC
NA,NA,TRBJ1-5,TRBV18,CASSSTGSNQPQHF,TGTGCCAGCTCTTCGACGGGTAGCAATCAGCCCCAGCATTTT
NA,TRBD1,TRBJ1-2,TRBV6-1,CASSESDRDGYTF,TGTGCCAGCAGTGAAAGTGACAGGGATGGCTACACCTTC
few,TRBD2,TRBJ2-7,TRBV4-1,CASSPGIRGRSHEQYF,TGCGCCAGCAGCCCTGGCATTCGCGGGAGGTCCCACGAGCAGTACTTC
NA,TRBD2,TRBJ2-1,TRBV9,CASRKGLAGDNEQFF,TGTGCCAGCAGGAAAGGACTAGCGGGAGACAATGAGCAGTTCTTC
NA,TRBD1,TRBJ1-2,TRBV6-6,CASGGQGIYGYTF,TGTGCCAGCGGGGGACAGGGCATTTACGGCTACACCTTC
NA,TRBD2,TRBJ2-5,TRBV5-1,CASSLGASGGRETQYF,TGCGCCAGCAGCTTGGGGGCTAGCGGGGGACGGGAGACCCAGTACTTC
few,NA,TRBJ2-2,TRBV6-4,CASSEVGTGELFF,TGTGCCAGCAGTGAGGTCGGGACCGGGGAGCTGTTTTTT
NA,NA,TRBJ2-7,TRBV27,CASSFSADGGEQYF,TGTGCCAGCAGTTTTTCGGCTGACGGGGGCGAGCAGTACTTC
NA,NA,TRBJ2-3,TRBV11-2,CASSFTRILTDTQYF,TGTGCCAGCAGCTTCACTAGGATCCTTACAGATACGCAGTATTTT
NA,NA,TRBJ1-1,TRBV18,CASSPLEGNTEAFF,TGTGCCAGCTCACCATTAGAGGGGAACACTGAAGCTTTCTTT
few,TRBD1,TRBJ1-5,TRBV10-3,CAISGGQGVNQPQHF,TGTGCCATCAGTGGTGGACAGGGCGTAAATCAGCCCCAGCATTTT
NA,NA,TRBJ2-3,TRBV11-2,CASSLGWAGFHTDTQYF,TGTGCCAGCAGCTTAGGGTGGGCGGGATTTCACACAGATACGCAGTATTTT
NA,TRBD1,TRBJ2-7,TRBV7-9,CASSLRDRRWAYEQYF,TGTGCCAGCAGCTTACGGGACAGGCGGTGGGCATACGAGCAGTACTTC